These 3 T cell receptor beta chains were sequenced from one sample in a study of T cells after posttransplantation cyclophosphamide. Controls had myeloablative marrow grafts with methotrexate and calcineurin inhibitor, sampled at 1 year. Sequenced by immunoSEQ multiplex PCR; TCRdb stores in-frame clones only, minus some. Of 12,000 or so clones listed, about 80% are singletons. Sequenced material: PBMCs, taken around 350 days after allogeneic stem cell transplant with calcineurin inhibitor and methotrexate. These receptors all come from a male patient younger than 45 who received an allogeneic stem cell transplant from an unrelated donor, was CMV-positive, and had acute GVHD only. Some T cells may possibly be graft donor cells.

This clone showed up just once. The chain is built from TRBV9 and TRBJ2-1, with 7 bases fitting TRBD2. The CDR3 extends over 13 amino acids. CDR1 and CDR2 (germline): SGDLS, YYNGEE. V dropped 3 bases and J dropped 9; count of bases not matched to a gene: 6. CDR3 in DNA: TGTGCCAGCAGCGGGACTAGTTTTGGTGAGCAGTTCTTC. Its translation: CASSGTSFGEQFF.

The chain employs TRBV25-1 and TRBJ1-1; TRBD1 aligns across 7 bases. Germline V lookup: CDR1 MGHDK, CDR2 SYGVNS. Trimming took 4 bases from V and 1 from J; bases not matched to a gene: 6. The CDR3 has 15 amino acids. The CDR3 DNA reads TGTGCCAGCAGTGGGTACAGGGGTTGGAACACTGAAGCTTTCTTT. Translation: CASSGYRGWNTEAFF.

The chain recombines TRBV4-2 with TRBJ2-7; D call uncertain. This CDR3 region has 16 residues. V shed 4 bases and J shed 0 bases, with 16 bases lying between them. Germline CDR1 reads LGHNA; CDR2 reads YNFKEQ. CDR3 coding DNA: TGTGCCAGCAGCCCCCACCTGGGCGCGAGCTCCTACGAGCAGTACTTC. Translating gives CASSPHLGASSYEQYF.